The 8 T cell receptor beta chains below come from one sample, sequenced in a study of shared clonotypes between healthy human individuals. Naivety among CD8 cells was defined by CD45RO negativity and positive CCR7 selection, thereby excluding terminally differentiated effector memory CD45RA+ cells. The protocol was immunoSEQ multiplex PCR, while the TCRdb copy is restricted to in-frame clones and leaves out a portion. The table records about 2 million clones, less than 95% of them present only once. Sequencing used naive CD8+ T cells sorted from blood. These receptors originate from a man between 18 and 35 years old in good health.

The V call is TRBV4-3, the J call TRBJ2-5; D perhaps matches TRBD2 (5 bases). The J call may not be correct, given that the DNA end is closer to TRBJ2-7. The CDR3 consists of 15 residues. Germline CDR1 and CDR2: LGHNA and YSLEER. The CDR3: CASSQDPLGVGEQYF. The CDR3 nucleotides are TGCGCCAGCAGCCAAGATCCACTAGGAGTGGGCGAGCAGTACTTC.

In its sample, this clone was seen once. A read error may explain this, as a much larger clone is one base away. The sample has other DNA sequences that encode this CDR3 too. The rearrangement uses TRBV11-2 and TRBJ2-7, with a weak D call TRBD1 (6 bases). Germline values: CDR1 SGHAT, CDR2 FQNNGV. CDR3 length equals 13 residues. Trimming removed 4 bases from V and 0 bases from J, with 7 bases in between. The CDR3 coding sequence is TGTGCCAGCAGCTCGGACAGCTCCTACGAGCAGTACTTC. It is translated as CASSSDSSYEQYF.

A remark on this clone: Compared with germline, one end of the junction differs, possibly owing to a read error. The chain combines TRBV7-7 with TRBJ2-5; TRBD1 or TRBD2 may be the D gene (5 bases each). There are 13 residues in the CDR3. Germline CDR1 and CDR2: SSHAT and FNYEAQ (reference sequence). CDR3 protein: CASSPPGGETQYF. The CDR3 bases are TGTGCTAGCAGCCCCCCTGGGGGTGAGACCCAGTACTTC.

On this clone: Within the sample, other DNA sequences also encode this same CDR3. The J gene is TRBJ2-2, the V gene TRBV13; no clear D gene. Germline CDR1 and CDR2: PRHDT and FYEKMQ (reference sequence). CDR3 length equals 13 residues. V shed 0 bases and J shed 3 bases, with 2 bases lying between them. The CDR3 region has the DNA TGTGCCAGCAGCTTAGGATACACCGGGGAGCTGTTTTTT. Residues: CASSLGYTGELFF.

The chain links TRBV7-9 to TRBJ2-7; weak D call: TRBD1 (5 bases). From germline, CDR1 is SEHNR and CDR2 FQNEAQ (reference sequence). Trimming cost V 4 bases and J 2 bases, with 9 bases left between them. There are 13 residues in the CDR3. The CDR3 spells CASSSLTAYEQYF. CDR3 coding DNA: TGTGCCAGCAGCTCATTGACAGCCTACGAGCAGTACTTC.

V gene TRBV27 combines with J gene TRBJ1-1; D remains unclear. The CDR3 is 13 residues long. V was clipped by 2 bases and J by 7 bases, with 11 bases between them. Germline CDR1 is MNHEY and CDR2 is SMNVEV (reference sequence). The CDR3 nucleotides read TGTGCCAGCAGTTTACAGGTAGATGGTGAAGCTTTCTTT. Residues: CASSLQVDGEAFF.

The CDR3 DNA reads TGTGCCAGCAGCTTAGGGGCTAACTATGGCTACACCTTC. It translates to CASSLGANYGYTF. The chain combines TRBV13 with TRBJ1-2; the D is unclear. This CDR3 comprises 13 residues. Germline assignment: CDR1 PRHDT and CDR2 FYEKMQ (reference sequence). V was trimmed by 0 bases and J by 0 bases, leaving 2 bases between them.

The chain combines TRBV4-1 with TRBJ2-1, with 14 bases identical to TRBD2. The germline CDR1 and CDR2 sequences are MGHRA and YSYEKL. The CDR3 is made up of 20 amino acids. The V and J ends lost 1 base and 7 bases, in that order; junction bases with no gene match: 15. The CDR3 nucleotides are TGCGCCAGCAGCCAAGCAGTAATGGGACTAGCGGGAGTCTGGGGAAATGAGCAGTTCTTC. This sequence encodes CASSQAVMGLAGVWGNEQFF.